This T cell receptor beta chain came from a study of blood T cell repertoires in COVID-19. Study information: Both acute and convalescent COVID-19 samples were obtained from the United States, Italy and Spain. In each case, the material was cDNA or gDNA derived from T cells, B-cell-depleted T cells, or PBMCs.

Germline CDR1 and CDR2: MNHNS and SASEGT. The V gene end was trimmed by 3 bases and the J gene end by 9 bases; junction bases not matched to a gene: 9. The length of the CDR3 is 15 residues. Study processing details: Amplification of reference gene primers provided the estimated nucleated cell counts. Assay: immunoSEQ multiplex PCR; the TCRdb copy retains only in-frame clones and omits some. V, J and clone size reflect that table, while D and trimming were determined from the DNA. This sample yields a few hundred thousand clones, of which roughly 82% are seen a single time; 9% to 15% belongs to the top ten.

Sequencing was done on a sample of peripheral blood. The clonotype was recovered from an elderly man with acute or convalescent COVID-19. The chain combines TRBV6-1 with TRBJ2-1; 9 bases are shared with TRBD2. CDR3 nucleotides: TGTGCCAGCAGTGATATGGCGGGAGGGCCCGGTGAGCAGTTCTTC. Amino acids: CASSDMAGGPGEQFF.